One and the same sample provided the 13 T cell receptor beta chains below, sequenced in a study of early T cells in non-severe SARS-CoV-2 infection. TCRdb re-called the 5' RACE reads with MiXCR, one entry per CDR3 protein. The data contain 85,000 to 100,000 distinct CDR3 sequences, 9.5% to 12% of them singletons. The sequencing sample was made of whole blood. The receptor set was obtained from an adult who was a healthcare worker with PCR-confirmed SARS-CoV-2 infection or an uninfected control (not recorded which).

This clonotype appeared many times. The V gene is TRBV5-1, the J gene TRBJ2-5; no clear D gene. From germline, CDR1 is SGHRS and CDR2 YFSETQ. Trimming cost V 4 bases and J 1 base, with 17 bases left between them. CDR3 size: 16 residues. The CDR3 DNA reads TGCGCCAGCAGCCCCAACGCCATCCGCCGCCAAGAGACCCAGTACTTC. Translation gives CASSPNAIRRQETQYF.

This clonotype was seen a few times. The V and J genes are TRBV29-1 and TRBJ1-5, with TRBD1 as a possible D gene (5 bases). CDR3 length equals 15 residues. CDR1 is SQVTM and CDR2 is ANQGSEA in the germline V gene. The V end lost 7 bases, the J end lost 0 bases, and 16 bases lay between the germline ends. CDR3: CSALDSPLSNQPQHF. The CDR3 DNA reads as TGCAGCGCATTAGACAGTCCTCTTAGCAATCAGCCCCAGCATTTT.

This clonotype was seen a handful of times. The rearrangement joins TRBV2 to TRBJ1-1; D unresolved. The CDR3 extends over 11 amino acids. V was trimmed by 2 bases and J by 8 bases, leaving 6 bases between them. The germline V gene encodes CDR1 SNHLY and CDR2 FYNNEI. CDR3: CASSERLEAFF. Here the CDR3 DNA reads TGTGCCAGCAGTGAAAGGCTCGAAGCTTTCTTT.

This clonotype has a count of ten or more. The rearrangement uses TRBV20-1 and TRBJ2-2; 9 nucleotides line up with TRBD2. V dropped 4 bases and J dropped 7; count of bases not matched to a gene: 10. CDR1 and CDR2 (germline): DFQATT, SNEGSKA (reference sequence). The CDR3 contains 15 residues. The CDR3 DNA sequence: TGCAGTGCTACCGGGACTAGCAATCGAATCGGGGAGCTGTTTTTT. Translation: CSATGTSNRIGELFF.

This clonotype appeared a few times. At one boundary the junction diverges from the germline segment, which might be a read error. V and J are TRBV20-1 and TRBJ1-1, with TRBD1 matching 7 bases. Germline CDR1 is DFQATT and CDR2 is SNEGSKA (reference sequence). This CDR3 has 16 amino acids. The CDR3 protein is CSARVLRDSWVPEVFF. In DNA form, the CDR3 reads TGCAGTGCTAGAGTCCTTCGGGACAGTTGGGTGCCTGAAGTTTTCTTT.

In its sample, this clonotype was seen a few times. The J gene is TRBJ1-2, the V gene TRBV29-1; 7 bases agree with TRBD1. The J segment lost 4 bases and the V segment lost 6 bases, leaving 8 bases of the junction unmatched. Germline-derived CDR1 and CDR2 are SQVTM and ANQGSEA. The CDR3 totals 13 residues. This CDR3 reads CSVPGDSRYGYTF. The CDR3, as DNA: TGCAGCGTCCCAGGGGACAGTCGCTATGGCTACACCTTC.

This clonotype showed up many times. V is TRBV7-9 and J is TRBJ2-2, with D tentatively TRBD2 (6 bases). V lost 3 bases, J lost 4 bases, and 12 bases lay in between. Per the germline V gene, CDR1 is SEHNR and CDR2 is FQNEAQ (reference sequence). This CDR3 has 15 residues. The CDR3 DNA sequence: TGTGCCAGCAGCTTTAGAGCGGGCGGCACCGGGGAGCTGTTTTTT. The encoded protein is CASSFRAGGTGELFF.

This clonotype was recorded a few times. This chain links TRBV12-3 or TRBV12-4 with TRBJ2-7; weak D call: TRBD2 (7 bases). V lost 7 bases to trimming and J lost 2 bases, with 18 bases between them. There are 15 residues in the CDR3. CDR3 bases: TGTGCCAGCACCTCTAGAAGGCGGGGGCCCTACGAGCAGTACTTC. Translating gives CASTSRRRGPYEQYF.

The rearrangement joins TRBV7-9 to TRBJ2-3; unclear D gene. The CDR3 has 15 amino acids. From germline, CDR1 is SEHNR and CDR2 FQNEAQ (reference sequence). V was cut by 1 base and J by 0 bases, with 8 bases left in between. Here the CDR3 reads CASSLEGSSTDTQYF. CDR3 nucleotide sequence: TGTGCCAGCAGCTTAGAAGGGTCTAGCACAGATACGCAGTATTTT.

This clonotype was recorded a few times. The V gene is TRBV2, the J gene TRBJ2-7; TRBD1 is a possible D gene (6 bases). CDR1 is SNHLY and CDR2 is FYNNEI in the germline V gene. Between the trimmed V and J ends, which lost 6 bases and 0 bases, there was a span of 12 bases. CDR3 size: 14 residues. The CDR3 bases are TGTGCCAGCAGCATAGGGGGTACCTCCTACGAGCAGTACTTC. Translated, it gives CASSIGGTSYEQYF. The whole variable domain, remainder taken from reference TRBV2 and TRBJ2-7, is EPEVTQTPSHQVTQMGQEVILRCVPISNHLYFYWYRQILGQKVEFLVSFYNNEISEKSEIFDDQFSVERPDGSNFTLKIRSTKLEDSAMYFCASSIGGTSYEQYFGPGTRLTVT.

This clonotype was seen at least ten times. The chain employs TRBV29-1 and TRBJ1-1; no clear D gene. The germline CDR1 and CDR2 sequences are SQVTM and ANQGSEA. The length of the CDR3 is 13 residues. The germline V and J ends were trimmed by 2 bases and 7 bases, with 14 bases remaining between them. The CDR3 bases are TGCAGCGTTGAAAAGGAAGAGATCCGTGAAGCTTTCTTT. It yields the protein CSVEKEEIREAFF.

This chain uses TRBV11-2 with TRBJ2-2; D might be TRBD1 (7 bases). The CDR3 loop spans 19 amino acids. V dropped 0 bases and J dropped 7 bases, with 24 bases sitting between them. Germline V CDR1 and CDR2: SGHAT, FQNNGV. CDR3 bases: TGTGCCAGCAGCTTAGAGATTGGGGGGACAGATGTCCAGGTCGGGGAGCTGTTTTTT. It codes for CASSLEIGGTDVQVGELFF.

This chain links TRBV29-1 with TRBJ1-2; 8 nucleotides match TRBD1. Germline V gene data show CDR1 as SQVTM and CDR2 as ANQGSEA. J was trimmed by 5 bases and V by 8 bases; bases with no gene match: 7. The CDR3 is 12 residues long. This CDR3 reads CSYSGQEYGYTF. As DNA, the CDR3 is TGCAGCTACTCGGGACAGGAATATGGCTACACCTTC. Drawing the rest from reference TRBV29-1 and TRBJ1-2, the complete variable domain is SAVISQKPSRDICQRGTSLTIQCQVDSQVTMMFWYRQQPGQSLTLIATANQGSEATYESGFVIDKFPISRPNLTFSTLTVSNMSPEDSSIYLCSYSGQEYGYTFGSGTRLTVV.